This is a list of T cell receptor beta chains from one sample in a study of cytomegalovirus exposure and HLA in healthy donors. Profiling relied on immunoSEQ multiplex PCR, and the TCRdb table lists in-frame clones only, not all of them. The sample holds roughly 120,000 clones, 80% seen once. Sequencing used PBMCs. Receptors were obtained from a young man in good health and CMV-seronegative. Each CDR3 is given with its conserved first and last residue. Each record gives: clone size, D gene, J gene, V gene, CDR3 DNA, CDR3 protein. D genes are given only for firm matches. Part of the rows lack a size; the others show once, few, many or a class for expanded clones.

clone size: NA; D gene: TRBD2; J gene: TRBJ2-3; V gene: TRBV2; CDR3 DNA: TGTGCCAGCATCTCGACTAGCGCCGCAGATACGCAGTATTTT; CDR3 protein: CASISTSAADTQYF
clone size: NA; D gene: NA; J gene: TRBJ2-6; V gene: TRBV14; CDR3 DNA: TGTGCCAGCAGCCCCATTAACAGGGCCTCTGGGGCCAACGTCCTGACTTTC; CDR3 protein: CASSPINRASGANVLTF
clone size: NA; D gene: TRBD2; J gene: TRBJ2-3; V gene: TRBV11-3; CDR3 DNA: TGTGCCAGCAGCGTGGGACTAGCGGGAGATACGCAGTATTTT; CDR3 protein: CASSVGLAGDTQYF
clone size: NA; D gene: TRBD1; J gene: TRBJ2-1; V gene: TRBV7-9; CDR3 DNA: TGTGCCAGCAGCTTAAGGGGAGAATCCGGGACAGGGGGTAGGAATGAGCAGTTCTTC; CDR3 protein: CASSLRGESGTGGRNEQFF
clone size: NA; D gene: NA; J gene: TRBJ1-1; V gene: TRBV11-3; CDR3 DNA: TGTGCCAGCACCCGGGGGGTTTTAGGTTCTGAAGCTTTCTTT; CDR3 protein: CASTRGVLGSEAFF
clone size: NA; D gene: TRBD1; J gene: TRBJ1-2; V gene: TRBV5-4; CDR3 DNA: TGTGCCAGCACCCTGACAGGGGGAGGCTACACCTTC; CDR3 protein: CASTLTGGGYTF
clone size: once; D gene: NA; J gene: TRBJ2-1; V gene: TRBV5-4; CDR3 DNA: TGTGCCAGCAGCTTGATCGGACTGTCAAACAATGAGCAGTTCTTC; CDR3 protein: CASSLIGLSNNEQFF
clone size: once; D gene: TRBD1; J gene: TRBJ1-1; V gene: TRBV7-2; CDR3 DNA: TGTGCCAGCAGCTCCGAGGAGGACAGGGCTGGTGAAGCTTTCTTT; CDR3 protein: CASSSEEDRAGEAFF
clone size: NA; D gene: TRBD2; J gene: TRBJ2-7; V gene: TRBV5-4; CDR3 DNA: TGTGCCAGCAGCTTGACGGCTAGCGGGAGTTACGAGCAGTACTTC; CDR3 protein: CASSLTASGSYEQYF
clone size: once; D gene: NA; J gene: TRBJ2-7; V gene: TRBV14; CDR3 DNA: TGTGCCAGCAGTCAAATCCGACAGCTCTACGAGCAGTACTTC; CDR3 protein: CASSQIRQLYEQYF
clone size: NA; D gene: NA; J gene: TRBJ2-7; V gene: TRBV6-1; CDR3 DNA: TGTGCCAGCATGAAGGACGGACTATACGAGCAGTACTTC; CDR3 protein: CASMKDGLYEQYF
clone size: NA; D gene: TRBD2; J gene: TRBJ2-1; V gene: TRBV9; CDR3 DNA: TGTGCCAGCAGCGTAGAGGCGGGAGCCGGAATGAATGAGCAGTTCTTC; CDR3 protein: CASSVEAGAGMNEQFF
clone size: NA; D gene: TRBD1; J gene: TRBJ1-4; V gene: TRBV5-4; CDR3 DNA: TGTGCCAGCAGCCCGACCGCCACAGGGGGAGCTAATGAAAAACTGTTTTTT; CDR3 protein: CASSPTATGGANEKLFF
clone size: NA; D gene: TRBD1; J gene: TRBJ2-4; V gene: TRBV15; CDR3 DNA: TGTGCCACCAGCAGTGACAGGGGGTCGAACATTCAGTACTTC; CDR3 protein: CATSSDRGSNIQYF
clone size: NA; D gene: NA; J gene: TRBJ1-1; V gene: TRBV19; CDR3 DNA: TGTGCCAGTAGTATGGGGGGGGCCGGCACTGAAGCTTTCTTT; CDR3 protein: CASSMGGAGTEAFF
clone size: NA; D gene: NA; J gene: TRBJ2-1; V gene: TRBV5-1; CDR3 DNA: TGCGCCAGCAGCTTAGGCCGCCCCAGGAATGAGCAGTTCTTC; CDR3 protein: CASSLGRPRNEQFF
clone size: NA; D gene: TRBD1; J gene: TRBJ1-2; V gene: TRBV2; CDR3 DNA: TGTGCCAGCAGTGCTGTAAGACAGGGGGGCTCTGGCTACACCTTC; CDR3 protein: CASSAVRQGGSGYTF
clone size: NA; D gene: NA; J gene: TRBJ2-5; V gene: TRBV5-4; CDR3 DNA: TGTGCCAGCAGCTTCTTCGGCGCGGGTAGAGTAGAGACCCAGTACTTC; CDR3 protein: CASSFFGAGRVETQYF
clone size: NA; D gene: NA; J gene: TRBJ2-2; V gene: TRBV5-1; CDR3 DNA: TGCGCCAGCAGCCCGGTGGCGGGTACGAACACCGGGGAGCTGTTTTTT; CDR3 protein: CASSPVAGTNTGELFF
clone size: NA; D gene: NA; J gene: TRBJ2-6; V gene: TRBV11-3; CDR3 DNA: TGTGCCAGGGATTTGGAGCATGGTTCGTCTGGGGCCAACGTCCTGACTTTC; CDR3 protein: CARDLEHGSSGANVLTF
clone size: once; D gene: NA; J gene: TRBJ1-4; V gene: TRBV6-1; CDR3 DNA: TGTGCCACTACGGCGGGGCGGAATACTAATGAAAAACTGTTTTTT; CDR3 protein: CATTAGRNTNEKLFF
clone size: once; D gene: NA; J gene: TRBJ1-1; V gene: TRBV7-9; CDR3 DNA: TGTGCCAGCAGCTTAGGAGGACAGAACAAAGCTTTCTTT; CDR3 protein: CASSLGGQNKAFF
clone size: NA; D gene: NA; J gene: TRBJ1-1; V gene: TRBV4-3; CDR3 DNA: TGCGCCAGCAGCCAAGAAATGGGGGGAGAAGCTTTCTTT; CDR3 protein: CASSQEMGGEAFF
clone size: NA; D gene: NA; J gene: TRBJ2-2; V gene: TRBV5-1; CDR3 DNA: TGCGCCAGCAGCTTGGACAGACCGAACACCGGGGAGCTGTTTTTT; CDR3 protein: CASSLDRPNTGELFF
clone size: NA; D gene: TRBD1; J gene: TRBJ2-4; V gene: TRBV7-9; CDR3 DNA: TGTGCCAGCAGCCCTAGGGACAGCTTCAAAAACATTCAGTACTTC; CDR3 protein: CASSPRDSFKNIQYF
clone size: NA; D gene: NA; J gene: TRBJ1-6; V gene: TRBV30; CDR3 DNA: TGTGCCTGGAGTGTAAGCGTACGCGTCTTTTCACCCCTCCACTTT; CDR3 protein: CAWSVSVRVFSPLHF
clone size: NA; D gene: TRBD1; J gene: TRBJ2-7; V gene: TRBV19; CDR3 DNA: TGTGCCAGTAGTATAGCCCCCGGGACAGCCTACGAGCAGTACTTC; CDR3 protein: CASSIAPGTAYEQYF
clone size: NA; D gene: TRBD2; J gene: TRBJ2-1; V gene: TRBV9; CDR3 DNA: TGTGCCAGCTCGGGACTAAACAATGAGCAGTTCTTC; CDR3 protein: CASSGLNNEQFF
clone size: NA; D gene: TRBD2; J gene: TRBJ2-5; V gene: TRBV18; CDR3 DNA: TGTGCCAGCTCACCACCGAGGACTAGCGGGAGCGAGACCCAGTACTTC; CDR3 protein: CASSPPRTSGSETQYF
clone size: NA; D gene: TRBD2; J gene: TRBJ2-1; V gene: TRBV29-1; CDR3 DNA: TGCAGCGTTGTCTCCGGGACTAGCGCCTACAATGAGCAGTTCTTC; CDR3 protein: CSVVSGTSAYNEQFF
clone size: NA; D gene: NA; J gene: TRBJ2-1; V gene: TRBV9; CDR3 DNA: TGTGCCAGCAGCGAGGGGGAGCGTCCCAATGAGCAGTTCTTC; CDR3 protein: CASSEGERPNEQFF
clone size: NA; D gene: NA; J gene: TRBJ1-3; V gene: TRBV6-6; CDR3 DNA: TGTGCCAGCAGTTACTCAGGGGTAATGGGAAACACCATATATTTT; CDR3 protein: CASSYSGVMGNTIYF
clone size: NA; D gene: NA; J gene: TRBJ2-1; V gene: TRBV19; CDR3 DNA: TGTGCCAGTAGTATAGAGACGGGAAATGAGCAGTTCTTC; CDR3 protein: CASSIETGNEQFF
clone size: NA; D gene: TRBD1; J gene: TRBJ2-1; V gene: TRBV23-1; CDR3 DNA: TGCGCCAGCAGAGACAGGGGAGAGCAGTTCTTC; CDR3 protein: CASRDRGEQFF
clone size: once; D gene: NA; J gene: TRBJ1-2; V gene: TRBV18; CDR3 DNA: TGTGCCAGCTTTCCCGGGTCTACAGGGCTGGTTAGCTATGGCTACACCTTC; CDR3 protein: CASFPGSTGLVSYGYTF
clone size: NA; D gene: TRBD2; J gene: TRBJ2-1; V gene: TRBV28; CDR3 DNA: TGTGCCAGCAGTTTAGGGGGACTAGCGGACAATGAGCAGTTCTTC; CDR3 protein: CASSLGGLADNEQFF
clone size: NA; D gene: NA; J gene: TRBJ2-7; V gene: TRBV28; CDR3 DNA: TGTGCCAGCAGTTTGGTAGCGGACTATTACGAGCGGCAGTACTTC; CDR3 protein: CASSLVADYYERQYF
clone size: NA; D gene: NA; J gene: TRBJ2-7; V gene: TRBV7-9; CDR3 DNA: TGTGCCAGCAGCTGCGGGACAGAGTACGAGCAGTACTTC; CDR3 protein: CASSCGTEYEQYF
clone size: NA; D gene: NA; J gene: TRBJ2-5; V gene: TRBV12-5; CDR3 DNA: TGTGCTAGTGGTTTGGTACAACTCAGGGGCCAAGAGACCCAGTACTTC; CDR3 protein: CASGLVQLRGQETQYF
clone size: NA; D gene: NA; J gene: TRBJ2-7; V gene: TRBV27; CDR3 DNA: TGTGCCAGCAGTTTAGCCCCAGGACAGCAAGCGATCTACGAGCAGTACTTC; CDR3 protein: CASSLAPGQQAIYEQYF
clone size: NA; D gene: TRBD1; J gene: TRBJ1-1; V gene: TRBV5-1; CDR3 DNA: TGCGCCAGCAGCTTTTTTAGTACAGGGGACACTGAAGCTTTCTTT; CDR3 protein: CASSFFSTGDTEAFF
clone size: NA; D gene: NA; J gene: TRBJ1-2; V gene: TRBV29-1; CDR3 DNA: TGCAGCGCCCCCCGGGCAGGGGATGCTGGCTACACCTTC; CDR3 protein: CSAPRAGDAGYTF
clone size: NA; D gene: NA; J gene: TRBJ2-7; V gene: TRBV6-5; CDR3 DNA: TGTGCCAGCAGTTACTCATACCGCAGTGTTCTGAACGAGCAGTACTTC; CDR3 protein: CASSYSYRSVLNEQYF
clone size: few; D gene: TRBD1; J gene: TRBJ1-4; V gene: TRBV5-4; CDR3 DNA: TGTGCCAGCAGCTTGGCGCAGGGGGCGGGAGAAAAACTGTTTTTT; CDR3 protein: CASSLAQGAGEKLFF
clone size: NA; D gene: TRBD2; J gene: TRBJ2-6; V gene: TRBV5-1; CDR3 DNA: TGCGCCAGCAGCCCCCTCCTAGCGGGGGTATTCTCTGGGGCCAACGTCCTGACTTTC; CDR3 protein: CASSPLLAGVFSGANVLTF
clone size: NA; D gene: NA; J gene: TRBJ2-1; V gene: TRBV7-9; CDR3 DNA: TGTGCCAGCAGCTATCCAGGGGACCTACTGGTCTACAATGAGCAGTTCTTC; CDR3 protein: CASSYPGDLLVYNEQFF
clone size: once; D gene: TRBD1; J gene: TRBJ2-3; V gene: TRBV5-1; CDR3 DNA: TGCGCCAGCAGCCCGGGGGACAGGGGCAGAAGGCAGTATTTT; CDR3 protein: CASSPGDRGRRQYF
clone size: NA; D gene: TRBD2; J gene: TRBJ2-5; V gene: TRBV4-1; CDR3 DNA: TGCGCCAGCAGCCACATGACTAGCGGAGCGGGGGAGACCCAGTACTTC; CDR3 protein: CASSHMTSGAGETQYF
clone size: NA; D gene: NA; J gene: TRBJ1-4; V gene: TRBV25-1; CDR3 DNA: TGTGCCAGCAGCCGGGGGGAAAAACTGTTTTTT; CDR3 protein: CASSRGEKLFF
clone size: once; D gene: TRBD2; J gene: TRBJ2-7; V gene: TRBV7-8; CDR3 DNA: TGTGCCAGCAGCTTAGCGTCGACGGGAGGGTTCTACGAGCAGTACTTC; CDR3 protein: CASSLASTGGFYEQYF
clone size: NA; D gene: NA; J gene: TRBJ2-7; V gene: TRBV11-3; CDR3 DNA: TGTGCCAGCAGCAACAGGGATTTAATTTACGAGCAGTACTTC; CDR3 protein: CASSNRDLIYEQYF
clone size: NA; D gene: TRBD1; J gene: TRBJ1-3; V gene: TRBV7-9; CDR3 DNA: TGTTCCAGCAGCTTAGTGGGACAGGCCCTTGTCCCCTTTAACACCATATATTTT; CDR3 protein: CSSSLVGQALVPFNTIYF
clone size: NA; D gene: NA; J gene: TRBJ1-5; V gene: TRBV25-1; CDR3 DNA: TGTGCCAGCGGCCTTCAGGGGAATCAGCCCCAGCATTTT; CDR3 protein: CASGLQGNQPQHF
clone size: NA; D gene: NA; J gene: TRBJ1-2; V gene: TRBV28; CDR3 DNA: TGTGCCAGCAGTCCCGACAGCCTCTATGGCTACACCTTC; CDR3 protein: CASSPDSLYGYTF
clone size: NA; D gene: NA; J gene: TRBJ1-1; V gene: TRBV6-5; CDR3 DNA: TGCGCCAGCAGTGCACTTCCGACAGGAAACACTGAAGCTTTCTTT; CDR3 protein: CASSALPTGNTEAFF
clone size: NA; D gene: NA; J gene: TRBJ2-1; V gene: TRBV19; CDR3 DNA: TGTGCCAGTAGCATTCTGACTTGGGATGAGCAGTTCTTC; CDR3 protein: CASSILTWDEQFF
clone size: NA; D gene: NA; J gene: TRBJ1-5; V gene: TRBV27; CDR3 DNA: TGTGCCAGCAGTGGAGATAGCAATCAGCCCCAGCATTTT; CDR3 protein: CASSGDSNQPQHF
clone size: NA; D gene: NA; J gene: TRBJ1-2; V gene: TRBV19; CDR3 DNA: TGTGCCAGTACCTCCGACAGAGTCTATGGCTACACCTTC; CDR3 protein: CASTSDRVYGYTF
clone size: NA; D gene: TRBD2; J gene: TRBJ2-3; V gene: TRBV18; CDR3 DNA: TGTGCCAGCTCACCAACTAGCGGGAGTAATACGCAGTATTTT; CDR3 protein: CASSPTSGSNTQYF
clone size: NA; D gene: TRBD1; J gene: TRBJ2-1; V gene: TRBV2; CDR3 DNA: TGTGCCAGCAGAGATTACCGGGACAGGGTCAATGAGCAGTTCTTC; CDR3 protein: CASRDYRDRVNEQFF